One and the same sample provided the 5 T cell receptor beta chains below, sequenced in a study of blood T cells in healthy people across ages (dated by TCRdb to the mid-2010s). Libraries were constructed by 5' RACE. These reads were obtained on an Illumina HiSeq 2500. A second PCR of about 6 to 11 cycles was performed with a sample-barcoded 5' primer and a J-beta primer mix. The public reads were reanalyzed by TCRdb: fastp trimming at Q25, MiXCR alignment, in-frame beta chains only. Identical CDR3 protein sequences are pooled into one entry, listed with their most common genes and DNA. The sample has around 900,000 distinct CDR3 sequences on record, roughly 51% of them singletons. Over 20% of the sample belongs to the ten largest clones. Sequencing was done on a sample of blood. The source is an older woman in good health.

This clonotype was observed once. The V gene is TRBV7-8, the J gene TRBJ2-1; D possibly matches TRBD1 or TRBD2 (5 bases each). The CDR3 loop spans 15 amino acids. Per the germline V gene, CDR1 is SGHVS and CDR2 is FQNEAQ. Trimming pared 2 bases from V and 9 bases from J, leaving 17 bases between. The CDR3 is CASSLTGTNSGEQFF. The CDR3 nucleotides read TGTGCCAGCAGCTTAACCGGGACCAATTCGGGTGAGCAGTTCTTC.

This clonotype was observed a few times. J is TRBJ2-5 and V is TRBV7-9; D remains unclear. This CDR3 contains 13 residues. Germline CDR1 and CDR2: SEHNR and FQNEAQ (reference sequence). Trimming removed 7 bases from V and 3 bases from J, with 12 bases in between. Here the CDR3 reads CASTLIGEETQYF. CDR3 nucleotide sequence: TGTGCCAGCACCCTGATTGGGGAAGAGACCCAGTACTTC.

The CDR3 nucleotides read TGTGCCAGCAGTGCCCAGGGAGGCGCTGGATATGGCTACACCTTC. Translating it yields CASSAQGGAGYGYTF. V and J are TRBV6-6 and TRBJ1-2, with D possibly TRBD1 on 5 matching bases. V was clipped by 5 bases and J by 5 bases, with 18 bases between them. CDR3 length: 15 amino acids. Germline V lookup: CDR1 MNHNY, CDR2 SVGAGI (reference sequence).

Points on this clonotype: A much larger clone sits a single nucleotide away, making a read error possible. The rearrangement links TRBV20-1 to TRBJ1-1; D gene ambiguous. Germline CDR1 is DFQATT and CDR2 is SNEGSKA (reference sequence). This CDR3 is built from 15 residues. Deletions cut 0 bases from V and 13 bases from J, with 24 bases between. The CDR3 DNA is TGCAGTGCTAGAGAGCCCAAAGGGCACGAGAGATGTGTTTTCTTT. It is translated as CSAREPKGHERCVFF.

The rearrangement uses TRBV15 and TRBJ2-1, with D possibly matching TRBD2 (5 bases). The CDR3 spans 14 residues. Germline-derived CDR1 and CDR2 are LNHNV and YYDKDF (reference sequence). The V gene lost 0 bases and the J gene lost 7 bases, with 10 bases spanning the gap. Here the CDR3 DNA reads TGTGCCACCAGCAGAGAGAGGGAGTGGAATGAGCAGTTCTTC. This gives the protein CATSREREWNEQFF.